This TCR beta chain comes out of a study of CD8+ T cells in alopecia areata. As for this clone: Its antigen is still unknown.

Extraction of RNA preceded its reverse transcription into cDNA, which served as the sequencing template. The assay was immunoSEQ multiplex PCR, and TCRdb's table has in-frame clones only and misses some. This table holds under 200,000 clones, less than 70% found once. This CDR3 region has 13 residues. Looked up from germline, CDR1 is SQVTM and CDR2 is ANQGSEA. The V segment lost 4 bases and the J segment 4 bases; nucleotides outside the gene matches: 4. As for treatment: oral pan-JAK inhibitor, 5-10 mg twice daily. Study-wide findings and caveats: Scalp clonality, together with expanded CD8+ clones among the top 100, fell significantly with tofacitinib. Resident alphabeta T cells of normal skin are also sequenced in scalp samples.

This receptor was identified in a human donor with alopecia areata. Sequencing used CD4+ T cells sorted from blood, obtained at week 24, from a patient treated with tofacitinib. The V gene is TRBV29-1, the J gene TRBJ1-3, with 7 bases matching TRBD1. The CDR3 spells CSVASTGGNTIYF. The DNA of the CDR3 is TGCAGCGTTGCGTCGACAGGGGGAAACACCATATATTTT.